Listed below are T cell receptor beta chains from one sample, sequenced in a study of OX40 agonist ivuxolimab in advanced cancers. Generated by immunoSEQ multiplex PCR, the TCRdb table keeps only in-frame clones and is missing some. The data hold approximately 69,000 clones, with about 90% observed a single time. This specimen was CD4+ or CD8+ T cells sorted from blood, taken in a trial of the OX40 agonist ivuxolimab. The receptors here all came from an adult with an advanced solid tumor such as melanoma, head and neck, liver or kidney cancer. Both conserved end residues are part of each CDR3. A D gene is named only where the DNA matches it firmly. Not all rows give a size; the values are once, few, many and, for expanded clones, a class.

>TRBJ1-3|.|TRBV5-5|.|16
TGTGCCAGCAGCTTGGTGGCCGGGGGCTCTGGAAACACCATATATTTT
CASSLVAGGSGNTIYF
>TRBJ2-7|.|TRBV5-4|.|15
TGTGCCAGCAGCAACCGGGACAACCCGTTTCGGGAGCAGTACTTC
CASSNRDNPFREQYF
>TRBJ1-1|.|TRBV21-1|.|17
TGTGCCAGCAGCAACCGGACAGGGCGGACCATGAACACTGAAGCTTTCTTT
CASSNRTGRTMNTEAFF
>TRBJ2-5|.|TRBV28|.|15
TGTGCCAGCAGCACTGGTCTCTCTAGCGCGCAGACCCAGTACTTC
CASSTGLSSAQTQYF
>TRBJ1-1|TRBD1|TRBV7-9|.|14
TGTGCCAGCAGCTTAGCGGGACAGGCCACTGAAGCTTTCTTT
CASSLAGQATEAFF
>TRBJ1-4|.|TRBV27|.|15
TGTGCCAGCAGTTTAAAAGGGCTCGCTAATGAAAAACTGTTTTTT
CASSLKGLANEKLFF
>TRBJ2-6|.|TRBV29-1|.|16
TGCAGCGTTGAAGGGGGGGTAAGCTCTGGGGCCAACGTCCTGACTTTC
CSVEGGVSSGANVLTF
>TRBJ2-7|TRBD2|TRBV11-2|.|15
TGTGCCAGCAGCCCGACTAGCGGGAACTCCTACGAGCAGTACTTC
CASSPTSGNSYEQYF
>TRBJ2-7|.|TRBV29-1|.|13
TGCAGCGCAAGCAAGGGAAGCTCCTACGAGCAGTACTTC
CSASKGSSYEQYF
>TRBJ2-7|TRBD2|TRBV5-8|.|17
TGTGCCAGCAGCACCGGGACTAGCGGGAGTTTTGCCTACGAGCAGTACTTC
CASSTGTSGSFAYEQYF
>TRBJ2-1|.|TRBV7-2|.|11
TGTGCCAGCAGCGACAGTGTTTGGCAGTTCTTC
CASSDSVWQFF
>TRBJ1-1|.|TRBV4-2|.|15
TGTGCCAGCAGCCCCGACAAAAACGGGGCCACTGAAGCTTTCTTT
CASSPDKNGATEAFF
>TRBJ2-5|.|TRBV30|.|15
TGTGCCTGGCGTCCCCTAGGAAAAACCCAAGAGACCCAGTACTTC
CAWRPLGKTQETQYF
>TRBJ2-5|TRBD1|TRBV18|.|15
TGTGCCAGCTCACCAGTGACAGGGGGCCAAGAGACCCAGTACTTC
CASSPVTGGQETQYF
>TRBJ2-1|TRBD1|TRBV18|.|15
TGTGCCAGCTCACCCCCGGGACAGAGCTACAATGAGCAGTTCTTC
CASSPPGQSYNEQFF
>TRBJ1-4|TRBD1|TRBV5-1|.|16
TGCGCCAGCAGCTTGGGTCAGACAGGGCTAAACGAAAAACTGTTTTTT
CASSLGQTGLNEKLFF
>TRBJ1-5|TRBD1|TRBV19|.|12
TGTGCCAGTAAGGGACAGGACCAGCCCCAGCATTTT
CASKGQDQPQHF
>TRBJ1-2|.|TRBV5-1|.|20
TGCGCCAGCAGCTTGGGGGGGCCAGGGTCGGGAGTGAATGAGGACTATGGCTACACCTTC
CASSLGGPGSGVNEDYGYTF
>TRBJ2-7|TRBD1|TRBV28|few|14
TGTGCCAGCAGGACCGGGACAGGCACCTACGAGCAGTACTTC
CASRTGTGTYEQYF
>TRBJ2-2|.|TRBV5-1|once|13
TGCGCCAGCAGCCCACTAGGCGGCGGGGAGCTGTTTTTT
CASSPLGGGELFF
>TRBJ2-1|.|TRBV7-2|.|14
TGTGCCAGCAGCCCCGGGGCTAAGATCAATGAGCAGTTCTTC
CASSPGAKINEQFF
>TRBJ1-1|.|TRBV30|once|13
TGTGCCTGGAGCTTTGACTTGGGGGAAGATGCTTTCTTT
CAWSFDLGEDAFF
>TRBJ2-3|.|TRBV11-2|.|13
TGTGCCAGCAGCTTAACCGGGCTGGAGACGCAGTATTTT
CASSLTGLETQYF
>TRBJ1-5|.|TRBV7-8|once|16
TGTGCCAGCAGCCCCGCCGGGACCTTGGGGAATCAGCCCCAGCATTTT
CASSPAGTLGNQPQHF
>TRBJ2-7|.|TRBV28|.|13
TGTGCCAGCAGTTTACGGCGAAACTACGAGCAGTACTTC
CASSLRRNYEQYF
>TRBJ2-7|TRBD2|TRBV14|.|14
TGTGCCAGCAGCCAGCGGGGAGGGCCCTACGAGCAGTACTTC
CASSQRGGPYEQYF
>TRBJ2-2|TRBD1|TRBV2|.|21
TGTGCCAGCAGTGAATATGCCGCCGGGACAGGCAGTTCGGGGAACACCGGGGAGCTGTTTTTT
CASSEYAAGTGSSGNTGELFF
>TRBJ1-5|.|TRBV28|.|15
TGTGCCAGCAGCCTCAGGGGCCGTAGCAATCAGCCCCAGCATTTT
CASSLRGRSNQPQHF
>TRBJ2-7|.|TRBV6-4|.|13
TGTGCCAGCAGTCAGGAGGAGAGCTACGAGCAGTACTTC
CASSQEESYEQYF
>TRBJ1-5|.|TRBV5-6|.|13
TGTGCCAGCAGCCTGGGCCCCTCAGGGCCCCAGCATTTT
CASSLGPSGPQHF
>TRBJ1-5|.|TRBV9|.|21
TGTGCCAGCAGCGTAGTCGGTAGAGGACCTCTCATCCGGTATAGCAATCAGCCCCAGCATTTT
CASSVVGRGPLIRYSNQPQHF
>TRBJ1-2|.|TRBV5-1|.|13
TGCGCCAGCAGCCGAATCGGGGCATATGGCTACACCTTC
CASSRIGAYGYTF
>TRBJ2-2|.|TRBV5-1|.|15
TGCGCCAGCAGCTCCCTGGTAGGGCAGACCGGGGAGCTGTTTTTT
CASSSLVGQTGELFF
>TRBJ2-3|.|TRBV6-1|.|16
TGTGCCAGCAGTGAAAAAGGCGTGGGCAGGGCAGATACGCAGTATTTT
CASSEKGVGRADTQYF
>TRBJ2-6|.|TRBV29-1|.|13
TGCAGCGTTGTGACACTTGGGGCCAACGTCCTGACTTTC
CSVVTLGANVLTF
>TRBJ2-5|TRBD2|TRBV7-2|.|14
TGTGCCAGCAGCTTAGCGGGAGGGCCCGAGACCCAGTACTTC
CASSLAGGPETQYF
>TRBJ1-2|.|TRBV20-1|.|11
TGCAGTGCTAGCCTGAGTGGTGGCTACACCTTC
CSASLSGGYTF
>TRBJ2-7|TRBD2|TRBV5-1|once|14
TGCGCCAGCAGCTTGGATGCGGGAGGCTACGAGCAGTACTTC
CASSLDAGGYEQYF
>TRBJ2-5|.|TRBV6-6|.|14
TGTGCCAGCAGTTACGGAGGGAACAAAGAGACCCAGTACTTC
CASSYGGNKETQYF
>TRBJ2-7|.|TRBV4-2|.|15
TGTGCCAGCAGCCAAGCTGCGACTGAGAAGTACGAGCAGTACTTC
CASSQAATEKYEQYF
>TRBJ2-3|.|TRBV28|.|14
TGTGCCAGCAGTCCCGGGGGTAGCACAGATACGCAGTATTTT
CASSPGGSTDTQYF
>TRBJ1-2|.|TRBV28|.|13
TGTGCCAGCAGTGACGGACCGGGCTATGGCTACACCTTC
CASSDGPGYGYTF
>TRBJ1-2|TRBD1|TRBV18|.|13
TGTGCCAGCTCACCAAGGGACAGCCATGGCTACACCTTC
CASSPRDSHGYTF
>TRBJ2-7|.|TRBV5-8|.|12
TGTGCCAGCAGCCCCCTACGCTACGAGCAGTACTTC
CASSPLRYEQYF
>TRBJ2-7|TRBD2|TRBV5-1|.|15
TGCGCCAGCAGCCTCCCGGGGGCGGGAGGCTACGAGCAGTACTTC
CASSLPGAGGYEQYF
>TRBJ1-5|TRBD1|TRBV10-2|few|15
TGCGCCAGCAGGCCCAGGGGGGAACGCAATCAGCCCCAGCATTTT
CASRPRGERNQPQHF
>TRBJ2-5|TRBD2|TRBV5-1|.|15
TGCGCCAGCAGCTCCGGAGCGGGAGTCCAAGAGACCCAGTACTTC
CASSSGAGVQETQYF
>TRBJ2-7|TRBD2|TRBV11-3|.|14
TGTGCCAGCAGCTTAGGACTAGCGGGAGGGCAGCAGTACTTC
CASSLGLAGGQQYF
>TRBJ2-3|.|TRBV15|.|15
TGTGCCACCAGCAGAGCGCGAGCCAGCACAGATACGCAGTATTTT
CATSRARASTDTQYF
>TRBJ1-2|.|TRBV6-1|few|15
TGTGCCAGCAGTCCCGACCCGTTTCGAACCGATGGCTACACCTTC
CASSPDPFRTDGYTF
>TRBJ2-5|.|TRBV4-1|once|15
TGCGCCAGCAGCCGAGTAGTCTTGTACCAAGAGACCCAGTACTTC
CASSRVVLYQETQYF
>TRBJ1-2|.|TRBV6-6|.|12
TGTGCCAGCACCGAGTCATCCTATGGCTACACCTTC
CASTESSYGYTF
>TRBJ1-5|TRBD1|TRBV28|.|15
TGTGCCAGCAGGCCTCCGGGGACAGGGGGCCAGCCCCAGCATTTT
CASRPPGTGGQPQHF
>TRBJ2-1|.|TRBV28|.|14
TGTGCCAGCATGGAGGGAAACTCCTACAATGAGCAGTTCTTC
CASMEGNSYNEQFF